Following are 5 T cell receptor beta chains from one sample sequenced in a study of cytomegalovirus exposure and HLA in healthy donors. A multiplex PCR was run with 60 Vbeta primers and 13 Jbeta primers. Sequencing used immunoSEQ multiplex PCR; TCRdb keeps in-frame clones, though not all of them. Altogether some 130,000 clones are present, 75% to 85% being singletons, with the ten largest covering about 3.3%. The sample consisted of PBMCs. The receptors originated from a male donor in good health and CMV-seronegative.

This chain links TRBV7-2 with TRBJ2-2, with no clear D. With 2 bases removed from V and 0 bases from J, the gap between germline ends came to 7 bases. Germline assignment: CDR1 SGHTA and CDR2 FQGNSA. This CDR3 has 15 amino acids. The CDR3 bases are TGTGCCAGCAGCTTATTTCTCCCGAACACCGGGGAGCTGTTTTTT. It encodes CASSLFLPNTGELFF.

This clone has a handful of counts. This rearrangement joins TRBV13 to TRBJ2-7, with 11 bases aligning to TRBD1. Trimming cost V 5 bases and J 6 bases; bases outside gene matches: 3. The CDR3 totals 13 residues. CDR1 is PRHDT and CDR2 is FYEKMQ in the germline V gene (reference sequence). The CDR3 is CASSLGTGGEQYF. In DNA, the CDR3 is TGTGCCAGCAGCCTCGGGACAGGGGGCGAGCAGTACTTC.

This sequence joins TRBV19 and TRBJ2-1; the D gene is possibly TRBD2 (6 bases). V shed 7 bases and J shed 0 bases, with 10 bases lying between them. Germline values: CDR1 LNHDA, CDR2 SQIVND (reference sequence). The length of the CDR3 is 14 residues. As DNA, the CDR3 is TGTGCCAGTAACCGGGAGAGCTCCTACAATGAGCAGTTCTTC. Translated: CASNRESSYNEQFF.

The gene calls are TRBV5-1 and TRBJ1-1, with 7 bases lining up with TRBD1. CDR1 and CDR2 (germline): SGHRS, YFSETQ. CDR3 length equals 14 residues. Trimming cost V 4 bases and J 4 bases; bases outside gene matches: 7. CDR3 DNA: TGCGCCAGCAGCGGCGGGACAGTAGGCACTGAAGCTTTCTTT. Amino acids: CASSGGTVGTEAFF.

This chain uses TRBV5-6 with TRBJ1-2, with a tentative D call TRBD1 (6 bases). Germline CDR1 is SGHDT and CDR2 is YYEEEE. This CDR3 is built from 16 residues. V was shortened by 0 bases and J by 0 bases, with 12 bases between the two germline ends. The CDR3 loop reads CASSLGTDRSNYGYTF. The CDR3 nucleotides are TGTGCCAGCAGCTTGGGGACAGACCGATCTAACTATGGCTACACCTTC.